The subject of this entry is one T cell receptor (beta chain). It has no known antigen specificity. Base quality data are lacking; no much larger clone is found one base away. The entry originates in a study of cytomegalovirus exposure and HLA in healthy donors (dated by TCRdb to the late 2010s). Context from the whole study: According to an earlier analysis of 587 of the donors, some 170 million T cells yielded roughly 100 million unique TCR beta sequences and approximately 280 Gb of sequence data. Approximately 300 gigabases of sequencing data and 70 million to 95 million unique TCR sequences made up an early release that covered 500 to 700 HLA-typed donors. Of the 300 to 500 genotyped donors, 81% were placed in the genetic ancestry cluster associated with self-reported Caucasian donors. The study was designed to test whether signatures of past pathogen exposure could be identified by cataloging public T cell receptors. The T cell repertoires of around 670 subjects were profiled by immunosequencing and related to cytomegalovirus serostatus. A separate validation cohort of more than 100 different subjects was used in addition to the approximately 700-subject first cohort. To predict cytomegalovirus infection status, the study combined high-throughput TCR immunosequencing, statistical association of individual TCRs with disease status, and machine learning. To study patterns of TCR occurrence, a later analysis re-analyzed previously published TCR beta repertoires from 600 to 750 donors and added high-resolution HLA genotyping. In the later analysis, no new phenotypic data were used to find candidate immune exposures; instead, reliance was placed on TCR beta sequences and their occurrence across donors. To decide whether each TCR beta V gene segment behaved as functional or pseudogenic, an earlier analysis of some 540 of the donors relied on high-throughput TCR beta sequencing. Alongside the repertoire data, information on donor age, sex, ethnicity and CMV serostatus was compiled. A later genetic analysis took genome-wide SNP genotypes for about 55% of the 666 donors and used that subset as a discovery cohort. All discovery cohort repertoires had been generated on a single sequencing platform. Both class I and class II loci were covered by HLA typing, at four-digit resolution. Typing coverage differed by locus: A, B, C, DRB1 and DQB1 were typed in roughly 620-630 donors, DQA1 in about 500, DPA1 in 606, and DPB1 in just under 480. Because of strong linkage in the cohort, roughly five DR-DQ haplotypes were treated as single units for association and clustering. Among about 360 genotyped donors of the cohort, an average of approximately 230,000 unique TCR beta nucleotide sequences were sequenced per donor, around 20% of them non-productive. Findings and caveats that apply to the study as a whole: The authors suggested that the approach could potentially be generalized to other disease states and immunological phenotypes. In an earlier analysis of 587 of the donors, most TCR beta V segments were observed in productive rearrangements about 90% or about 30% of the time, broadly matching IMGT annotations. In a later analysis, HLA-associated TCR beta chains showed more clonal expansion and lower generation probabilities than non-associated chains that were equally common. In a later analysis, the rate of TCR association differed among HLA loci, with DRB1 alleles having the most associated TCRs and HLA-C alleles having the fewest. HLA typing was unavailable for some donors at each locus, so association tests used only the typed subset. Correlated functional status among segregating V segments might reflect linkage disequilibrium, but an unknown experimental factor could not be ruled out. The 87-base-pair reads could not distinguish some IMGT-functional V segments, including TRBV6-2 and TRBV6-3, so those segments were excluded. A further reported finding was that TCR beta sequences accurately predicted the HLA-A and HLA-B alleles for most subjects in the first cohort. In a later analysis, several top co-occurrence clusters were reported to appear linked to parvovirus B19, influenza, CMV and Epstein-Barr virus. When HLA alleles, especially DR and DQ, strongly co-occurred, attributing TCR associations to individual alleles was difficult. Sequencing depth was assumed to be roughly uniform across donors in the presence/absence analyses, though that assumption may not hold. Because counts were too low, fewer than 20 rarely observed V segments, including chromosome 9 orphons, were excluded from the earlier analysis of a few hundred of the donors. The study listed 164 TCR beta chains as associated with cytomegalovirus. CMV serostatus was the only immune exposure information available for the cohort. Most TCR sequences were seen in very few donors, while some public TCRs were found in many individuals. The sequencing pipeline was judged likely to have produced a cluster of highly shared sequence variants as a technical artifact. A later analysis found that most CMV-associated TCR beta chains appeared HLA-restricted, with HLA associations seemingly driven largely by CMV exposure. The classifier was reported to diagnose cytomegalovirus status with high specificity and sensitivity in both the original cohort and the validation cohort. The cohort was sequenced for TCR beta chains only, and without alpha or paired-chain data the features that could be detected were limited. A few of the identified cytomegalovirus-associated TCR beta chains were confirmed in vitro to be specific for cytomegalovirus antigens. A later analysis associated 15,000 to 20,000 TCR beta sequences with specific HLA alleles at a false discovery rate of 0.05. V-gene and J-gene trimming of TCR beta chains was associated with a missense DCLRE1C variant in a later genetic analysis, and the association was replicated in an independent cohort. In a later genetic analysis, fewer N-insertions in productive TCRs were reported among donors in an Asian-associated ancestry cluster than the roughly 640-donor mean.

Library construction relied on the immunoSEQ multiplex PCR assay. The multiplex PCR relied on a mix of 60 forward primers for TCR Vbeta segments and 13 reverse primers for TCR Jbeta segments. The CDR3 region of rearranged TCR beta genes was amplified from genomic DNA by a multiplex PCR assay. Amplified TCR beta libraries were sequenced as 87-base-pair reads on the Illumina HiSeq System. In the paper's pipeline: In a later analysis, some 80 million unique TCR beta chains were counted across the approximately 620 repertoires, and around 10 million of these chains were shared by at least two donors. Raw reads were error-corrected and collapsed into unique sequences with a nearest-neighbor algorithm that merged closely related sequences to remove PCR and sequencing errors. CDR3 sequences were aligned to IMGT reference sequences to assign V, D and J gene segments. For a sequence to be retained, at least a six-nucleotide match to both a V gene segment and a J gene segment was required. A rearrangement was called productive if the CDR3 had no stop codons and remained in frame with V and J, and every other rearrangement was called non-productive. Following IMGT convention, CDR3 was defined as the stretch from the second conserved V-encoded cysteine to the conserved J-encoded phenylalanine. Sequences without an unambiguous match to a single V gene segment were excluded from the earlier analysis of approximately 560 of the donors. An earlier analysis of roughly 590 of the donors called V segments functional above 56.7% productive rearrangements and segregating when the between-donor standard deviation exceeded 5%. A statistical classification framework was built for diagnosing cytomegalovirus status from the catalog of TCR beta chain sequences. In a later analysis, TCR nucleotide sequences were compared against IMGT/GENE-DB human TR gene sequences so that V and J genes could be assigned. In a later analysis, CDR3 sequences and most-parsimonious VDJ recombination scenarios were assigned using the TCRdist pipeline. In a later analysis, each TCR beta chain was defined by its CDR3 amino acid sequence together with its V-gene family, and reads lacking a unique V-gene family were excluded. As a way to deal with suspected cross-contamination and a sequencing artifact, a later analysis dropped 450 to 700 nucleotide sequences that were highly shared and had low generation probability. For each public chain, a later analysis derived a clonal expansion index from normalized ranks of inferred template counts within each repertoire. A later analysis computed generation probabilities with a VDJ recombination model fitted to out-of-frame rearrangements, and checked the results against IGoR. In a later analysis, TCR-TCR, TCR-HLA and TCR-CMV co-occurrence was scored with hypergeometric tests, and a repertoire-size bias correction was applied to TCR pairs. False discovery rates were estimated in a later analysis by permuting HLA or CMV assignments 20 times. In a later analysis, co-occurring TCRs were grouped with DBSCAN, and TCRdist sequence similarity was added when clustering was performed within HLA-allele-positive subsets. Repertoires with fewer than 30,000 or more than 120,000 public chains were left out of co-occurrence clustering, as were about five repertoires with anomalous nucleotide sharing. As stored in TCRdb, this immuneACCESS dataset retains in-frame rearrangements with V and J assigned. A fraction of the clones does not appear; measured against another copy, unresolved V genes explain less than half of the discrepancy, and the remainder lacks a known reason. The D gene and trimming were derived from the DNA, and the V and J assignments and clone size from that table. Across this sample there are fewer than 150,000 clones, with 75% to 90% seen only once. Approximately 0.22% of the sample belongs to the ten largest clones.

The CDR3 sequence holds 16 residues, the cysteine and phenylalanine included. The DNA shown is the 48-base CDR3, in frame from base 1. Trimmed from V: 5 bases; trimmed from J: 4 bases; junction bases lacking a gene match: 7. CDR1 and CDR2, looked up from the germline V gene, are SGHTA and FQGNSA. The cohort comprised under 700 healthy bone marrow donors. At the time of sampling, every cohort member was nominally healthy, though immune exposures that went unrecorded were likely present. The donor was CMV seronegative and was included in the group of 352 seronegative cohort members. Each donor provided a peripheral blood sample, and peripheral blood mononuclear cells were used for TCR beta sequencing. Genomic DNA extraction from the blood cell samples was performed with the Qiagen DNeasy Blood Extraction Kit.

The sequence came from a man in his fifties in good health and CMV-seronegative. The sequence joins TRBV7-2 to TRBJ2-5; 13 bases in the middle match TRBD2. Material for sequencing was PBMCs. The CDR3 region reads CASSVTSGRASETQYF. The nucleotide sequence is TGTGCCAGCAGCGTAACTAGCGGGAGGGCCTCAGAGACCCAGTACTTC. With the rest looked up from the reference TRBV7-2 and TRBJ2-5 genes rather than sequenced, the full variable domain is GAGVSQSPSNKVTEKGKDVELRCDPISGHTALYWYRQSLGQGLEFLIYFQGNSAPDKSGLPSDRFSAERTGGSVSTLTIQRTQQEDSAVYLCASSVTSGRASETQYFGPGTRLLVL.